The present TCR beta chain was sequenced within a study of T cell responses to AZD1222 COVID-19 vaccine. CDR3 length: 13 residues. Looked up from germline, CDR1 is MNHEY and CDR2 is SVGAGI. After removal of 4 bases from V and 10 bases from J, the junction contained 7 bases not matched to a gene. This clone was detected only a few times. Sequencing used immunoSEQ multiplex PCR; TCRdb keeps in-frame clones, though not all of them. The sample holds fewer than 120,000 clones; less than 95% are singletons and the top ten take 2.9%. The sample consisted of peripheral blood, taken 28 days after the second AZD1222 dose. This receptor was taken from an adult who received the AZD1222 COVID-19 vaccine. This chain joins TRBV6-5 and TRBJ2-1; 7 bases are shared with TRBD1. DNA for the CDR3: TGTGCCAGCAGTTTAACAGGGGCTCGCGAGCAGTTCTTC. Its translation: CASSLTGAREQFF.